The clone carrying this T cell receptor beta chain has more than one count but fewer than ten. Antigen specificity is unknown. cDNA libraries for TCR beta contained unique molecular identifiers. Roughly 0.5 million cDNA molecules were obtained from approximately 0.91 to 9.4 million T cells. MiXCR, applied by TCRdb to the PCR reads, yields one record per CDR3 protein. The sample lists hundreds of thousands of distinct CDR3 sequences, around 27% occurring once. These data are taken from a study of post-analysis software for immune sequencing data. Study summary: Relapsing-remitting, secondary progressive and progressive-relapsing multiple sclerosis were all included among the disease courses.

The length of the CDR3 is 15 residues. Trimming took 5 bases from V and 1 from J, leaving 13 bases between them. The germline gives CDR1 PRHDT, CDR2 FYEKMQ (reference sequence). General study results and limits: When patients were compared with controls, five TRBV segments were more frequent, TRBV5-6, TRBV5-1 and TRBV20-1 among them. In multiple sclerosis, normalized Chao1 diversity was significantly below that of controls.

The sequenced sample was blood. The source of this sequence is a girl aged 5 to 17 with multiple sclerosis. The chain is built from TRBV13 and TRBJ2-3; either TRBD1 or TRBD2 may supply D (6 bases each). The CDR3 here is CASSHRGLGTDTQYF. CDR3 sequence (DNA): TGTGCCAGCAGCCACCGGGGGCTGGGCACAGATACGCAGTATTTT.